A single T cell receptor beta chain is shown here with its context. The antigen it recognizes is unknown. No much larger clone is present one base from it, and per-base qualities are unavailable. This sample is drawn from a study of shared clonotypes between healthy human individuals (dated by TCRdb to 2020 to 2022). The study in broad terms: Three men and a couple of women, aged 18 to 49 years, made up the cohort. To estimate repertoire size and how much clonotypes are shared between individuals, the study performed deep sequencing of blood TCR repertoires from a handful of healthy adults. To increase sequencing depth and limit assay-specific biases, different laboratories used diverse techniques to prepare libraries and sequence TCR repertoires. Per donor, leukapheresis produced somewhere between about 0.85 and 8.9 billion PBMCs. Overall study results and their limits: Because the study included a small number of donors, the genetic and exposure-history diversity represented was limited. Sampling was restricted to blood, and TCR repertoires in tissue are likely to differ from TCR repertoires in blood. Pairwise subsampling led to the expectation that sequencing depth would affect the degree of clonotype sharing among donors.

Germline trimming: 4 bases from V, 5 bases from J; junction bases outside gene matches: 7. The germline V gene specifies SGHRS as CDR1 and YFSETQ as CDR2. Including cysteine and phenylalanine, the CDR3 has 15 amino acids. The only DNA kept is the CDR3, 45 bases in frame from the first base. The donors were healthy, HIV-negative adults who had no recently reported acute infections or vaccinations. Every donor was a Caucasian adult residing in Nashville, Tennessee, USA. In the unsorted samples, roughly 90 million PBMCs were counted, and genomic DNA was extracted using the QIAamp DNA Blood Mini kit. Blood was collected by leukapheresis, and PBMCs were isolated by Ficoll-Histopaque density gradient centrifugation and then cryopreserved in liquid nitrogen vapor phase. Using the deep immunoSEQ assay, TCR CDR3 regions were amplified from genomic DNA by multiplex PCR. For each cell subset, the extracted genomic DNA was distributed evenly across all wells of several immunoSEQ 96-well plates, and each plate served as one replicate. For unsorted PBMC, approximately 300 ng of genomic DNA, equivalent to around 33,000 T cell genomes, went into each replicate PCR. Ten immunoSEQ deep assay plates were used to sequence the unsorted PBMC genomic DNA. Purified libraries were quantified with a Qubit 3.0 fluorometer, sized on a Bioanalyzer 2100, and re-quantified with the KAPA Library Quantification kit. Every immunoSEQ 96-well plate was sequenced on a dedicated single-read 150-cycle Illumina NextSeq 550 flow cell. As for the authors' bioinformatics: Because the immunoSEQ output included only junctional sequences and no quality scores, the filtering could not be the same as the filtering used for full-length reads. To assign V/J genes and CDR3, sequences were annotated using PyIR, a Python wrapper for IgBLAST v1.9, with IMGT germline references. Reads with weak V/J assignments (E-value above 1e-6), missing CDR3, stop codons, out-of-frame junctions, or ambiguous translated residues were removed. V3J clonotypes were defined as sequences sharing the same inferred V gene, J gene, and CDR3 amino acid sequence. Percentage overlap between repertoires was computed as shared unique clonotypes divided by the size of the smaller repertoire. Richness of each repertoire was evaluated using RTK rarefaction, the Chao1 estimator, and Recon v2.1 estimates of unobserved clonotypes. The table comes from immuneACCESS by way of TCRdb, which keeps in-frame sequences with V and J called. Part of the clones is missing from these tables; in studies checked, under half for an unresolved V gene and the rest for unknown reasons. The V and J calls and clone size come from that table; D and trimming were worked out from the DNA. In this sample the table shows about 490,000 clones, less than 80% of which occur a single time. In total, the top ten clones hold over 10% of the sample.

The rearrangement combines TRBV5-1 with TRBJ2-1; TRBD2 lines up with 9 middle nucleotides. The sequencing sample was made of PBMCs. The TCR was taken from a woman aged 40 to 50 in good health. Some clones in this sample may be carry-over from other donors' samples. The CDR3 region reads CASSGGRAGDNEQFF. The base sequence is TGCGCCAGCAGCGGCGGGAGGGCCGGGGACAATGAGCAGTTCTTC.